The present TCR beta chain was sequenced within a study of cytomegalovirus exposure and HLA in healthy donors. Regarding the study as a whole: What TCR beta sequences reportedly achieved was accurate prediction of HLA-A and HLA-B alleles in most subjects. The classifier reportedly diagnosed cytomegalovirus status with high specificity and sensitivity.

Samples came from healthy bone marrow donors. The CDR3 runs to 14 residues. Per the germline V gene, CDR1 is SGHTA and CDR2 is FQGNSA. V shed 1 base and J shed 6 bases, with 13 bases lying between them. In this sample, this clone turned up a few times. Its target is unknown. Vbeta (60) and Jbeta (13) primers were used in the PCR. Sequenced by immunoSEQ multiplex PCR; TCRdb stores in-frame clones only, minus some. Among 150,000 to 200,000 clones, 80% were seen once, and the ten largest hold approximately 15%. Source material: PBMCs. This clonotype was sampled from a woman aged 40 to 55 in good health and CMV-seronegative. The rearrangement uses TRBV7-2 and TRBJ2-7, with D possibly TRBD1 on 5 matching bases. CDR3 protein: CASSLGGHRAEQYF. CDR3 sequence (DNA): TGTGCCAGCAGCTTAGGCGGACACCGCGCCGAGCAGTACTTC.